These 21 T cell receptor beta chains originate from one sample sequenced in a study of T cell responses to AZD1222 COVID-19 vaccine. The assay was immunoSEQ multiplex PCR, and TCRdb's table has in-frame clones only and misses some. The table has around 120,000 clones, approximately 94% seen once. Specimen: peripheral blood, collected 28 days after the second AZD1222 dose. The receptors were gathered from an adult who received the AZD1222 COVID-19 vaccine.

The rearrangement uses TRBV25-1 and TRBJ1-6; the match to TRBD1 covers 9 bases. V dropped 6 bases and J dropped 7; count of bases not matched to a gene: 7. The CDR3 runs to 15 residues. Germline V gives CDR1 MGHDK, CDR2 SYGVNS. This CDR3 reads CASSRDRALNSPLHF. CDR3 coding DNA: TGTGCCAGCAGCCGGGACAGGGCTCTAAATTCACCCCTCCACTTT.

The chain recombines TRBV6-5 with TRBJ2-5; possible D gene TRBD2, 5 bases. CDR3 size: 13 residues. V dropped 0 bases and J dropped 4 bases, with 6 bases sitting between them. Per germline, CDR1 MNHEY and CDR2 SVGAGI. The DNA of the CDR3 is TGTGCCAGCAGTTACTCGGGGAGAGAGACCCAGTACTTC. Translation: CASSYSGRETQYF.

The count of this clone is one. The chain employs TRBV5-4 and TRBJ2-7; TRBD1 agrees at 10 bases. This CDR3 is built from 15 residues. From germline, CDR1 is SGHNT and CDR2 YYREEE (reference sequence). The junction had 7 bases not matched to a gene; V was cut back by 4 bases and J by 3 bases. CDR3 nucleotide sequence: TGTGCCAGCAGCCCGGCGCGGGACAGGGGCTACGAGCAGTACTTC. Its protein product is CASSPARDRGYEQYF. Full variable domain (remainder filled in from reference TRBV5-4 and TRBJ2-7): ETGVTQSPTHLIKTRGQQVTLRCSSQSGHNTVSWYQQALGQGPQFIFQYYREEENGRGNFPPRFSGLQFPNYSSELNVNALELDDSALYLCASSPARDRGYEQYFGPGTRLTVT.

The chain employs TRBV11-2 and TRBJ2-5; 7 nucleotides match TRBD2. Germline lookup yields CDR1 SGHAT and CDR2 FQNNGV. The CDR3 length is 16 residues. V gave up 0 bases and J gave up 0 bases; unmatched junction bases: 4. CDR3 protein: CASSLEISGHQETQYF. CDR3 in DNA: TGTGCCAGCAGCTTAGAAATTAGCGGGCACCAAGAGACCCAGTACTTC.

There are a few counts of this clone. V gene TRBV2 combines with J gene TRBJ2-7; 9 bases map to TRBD2. The CDR3 spans 15 residues. Germline V lookup: CDR1 SNHLY, CDR2 FYNNEI. V lost 6 bases, J lost 1 base, and 7 bases stayed unmatched. The CDR3 nucleotides read TGTGCCAGCAGGGAGAGGACTAGCGTATCCTACGAGCAGTACTTC. This translates into CASRERTSVSYEQYF.

V gene TRBV5-4 combines with J gene TRBJ2-2, with 8 bases fitting TRBD1. Per the germline V gene, CDR1 is SGHNT and CDR2 is YYREEE (reference sequence). The CDR3 is made up of 15 amino acids. V dropped 4 bases and J dropped 4; count of bases not matched to a gene: 6. In DNA form, the CDR3 reads TGTGCCAGCAGCCGACAGGGGCCGAGCACCGGGGAGCTGTTTTTT. This sequence encodes CASSRQGPSTGELFF.

This rearrangement joins TRBV12-3 or TRBV12-4 to TRBJ1-3, with D unresolved. This CDR3 has 13 amino acids. V was pared by 5 bases and J by 7 bases, with 12 bases between. The DNA of the CDR3 is TGTGCCAGCAGTATGAGCTCGGGGAACACCATATATTTT. Its protein is CASSMSSGNTIYF.

The chain carries TRBV3-1 (or the pseudogene TRBV3-2) and TRBJ1-1; D is undetermined. Trimming stripped 3 bases from V and 9 bases from J, with 14 bases between. The germline CDR1 and CDR2 sequences are LGHDT and YNNKEL (reference sequence). This CDR3 has 13 residues. The CDR3 nucleotides read TGTGCCAGCAGCCAGGGGTCTTGGGAGCAAGCTTTCTTT. Residues: CASSQGSWEQAFF.

This chain connects TRBV9 to TRBJ2-7; no definite D call. Germline V CDR1 and CDR2: SGDLS, YYNGEE. The CDR3 totals 13 residues. V shed 0 bases and J shed 1 base, with 5 bases lying between them. The CDR3 DNA reads as TGTGCCAGCAGCGTAGCCTCTTCCTACGAGCAGTACTTC. The encoded protein is CASSVASSYEQYF.

This chain uses TRBV9 with TRBJ2-2; D perhaps matches TRBD2 (6 bases). This CDR3 has 16 residues. Germline V gene sequence: CDR1 SGDLS, CDR2 YYNGEE. V dropped 0 bases and J dropped 2 bases, with 11 bases sitting between them. CDR3 sequence reads: CASSVGASVNTGELFF. In DNA, the CDR3 is TGTGCCAGCAGCGTAGGGGCTAGCGTCAACACCGGGGAGCTGTTTTTT. Together with reference TRBV9 and TRBJ2-2, the CDR3 gives the full variable domain: DSGVTQTPKHLITATGQRVTLRCSPRSGDLSVYWYQQSLDQGLQFLIQYYNGEERAKGNILERFSAQQFPDLHSELNLSSLELGDSALYFCASSVGASVNTGELFFGEGSRLTVL.

The rearrangement uses TRBV4-2 and TRBJ2-5; D is possibly TRBD2 (5 bases). In germline, CDR1 is LGHNA, CDR2 YNFKEQ. V shed 2 bases and J shed 1 base, with 11 bases lying between them. The CDR3 sequence is 15 residues long. In DNA form, the CDR3 reads TGTGCCAGCAGCCAAAACCCCGGGGTCCAAGAGACCCAGTACTTC. Translation gives CASSQNPGVQETQYF.

The chain combines TRBV7-9 with TRBJ1-6, with no clear D. CDR1 SEHNR and CDR2 FQNEAQ come from the germline V gene (reference sequence). The CDR3 sequence is 14 residues long. Trimming removed 5 bases at V and 10 bases at J, with 15 bases between. In DNA, the CDR3 is TGTGCCAGCAGCCCCCAGGCAGTAGGCTCACCCCTCCACTTT. Protein sequence: CASSPQAVGSPLHF.

The chain combines TRBV27 with TRBJ1-2; 7 bases are shared with TRBD1. Germline V gives CDR1 MNHEY, CDR2 SMNVEV (reference sequence). The J segment lost 2 bases and the V segment lost 4 bases, leaving 1 base of the junction unmatched. This CDR3 is built from 13 residues. The CDR3 region has the DNA TGTGCCAGCAGTTACAGGGGCAACTATGGCTACACCTTC. It encodes CASSYRGNYGYTF.

This chain uses TRBV28 with TRBJ2-1; TRBD2 agrees at 9 bases. Germline V gene data show CDR1 as MDHEN and CDR2 as SYDVKM. The CDR3 has 15 amino acids. V lost 5 bases, J lost 2 bases, and 4 bases stayed unmatched. This chain's CDR3 is CASSPSGRTYNEQFF. DNA for the CDR3: TGTGCCAGCAGTCCCAGCGGGAGGACCTACAATGAGCAGTTCTTC.

The chain recombines TRBV2 with TRBJ1-6; D gene unclear. This CDR3 has 12 amino acids. From germline, CDR1 is SNHLY and CDR2 FYNNEI. V gave up 4 bases and J gave up 7 bases, with 5 bases separating them. The CDR3 DNA sequence: TGTGCCAGCAGTGGTGACAATTCACCCCTCCACTTT. Protein: CASSGDNSPLHF.

The chain employs TRBV9 and TRBJ2-3; TRBD2 matches at 9 bases. With 0 bases clipped from V and 4 bases from J, the junction kept 9 bases outside the gene matches. The germline gives CDR1 SGDLS, CDR2 YYNGEE. The CDR3 is made up of 17 amino acids. The CDR3 protein is CASSVDRAGGQSDTQYF. CDR3 sequence (DNA): TGTGCCAGCAGCGTAGATCGGGCGGGGGGGCAATCAGATACGCAGTATTTT. The variable domain in full, completed from reference TRBV9 and TRBJ2-3, reads DSGVTQTPKHLITATGQRVTLRCSPRSGDLSVYWYQQSLDQGLQFLIQYYNGEERAKGNILERFSAQQFPDLHSELNLSSLELGDSALYFCASSVDRAGGQSDTQYFGPGTRLTVL.

The sample holds one count of this clone. For the CDR3, the DNA is TGCGCCAGCAGCACGGGACAGGTCCCCAACGAGCAGTACTTC. It translates to CASSTGQVPNEQYF. The rearrangement uses TRBV5-1 and TRBJ2-7; 8 bases align to TRBD1. Germline values: CDR1 SGHRS, CDR2 YFSETQ. J was trimmed by 5 bases and V by 4 bases; bases with no gene match: 8. The CDR3 is 14 amino acids.

This clone was counted a few times. V usage is TRBV2 and J usage is TRBJ1-3; D not resolved. Germline loops: CDR1 SNHLY, CDR2 FYNNEI. Trimming removed 8 bases at V and 0 bases at J, with 5 bases between. There are 12 residues in the CDR3. CDR3 sequence (DNA): TGTGCCAGCGCTGGCTCTGGAAACACCATATATTTT. Its translation: CASAGSGNTIYF. The whole variable domain, filled in from reference TRBV2 and TRBJ1-3, reads EPEVTQTPSHQVTQMGQEVILRCVPISNHLYFYWYRQILGQKVEFLVSFYNNEISEKSEIFDDQFSVERPDGSNFTLKIRSTKLEDSAMYFCASAGSGNTIYFGEGSWLTVV.

V is TRBV4-3 and J is TRBJ2-7, with 9 bases identical to TRBD1. This CDR3 region has 17 residues. Germline CDR1 reads LGHNA; CDR2 reads YSLEER. V gave up 0 bases and J gave up 4 bases; unmatched junction bases: 10. DNA of the CDR3: TGCGCCAGCAGCCAAGATACCCAGACAGGGGGAAGATACGAGCAGTACTTC. Translated: CASSQDTQTGGRYEQYF.

The CDR3 DNA is TGTGCCATTAACGTTCCCCGGGACTATACCTACGAGCAGTACTTC. It codes for CAINVPRDYTYEQYF. This rearrangement joins TRBV7-2 to TRBJ2-7; 7 nucleotides match TRBD2. V was clipped by 10 bases and J by 2 bases; unmatched bases: 14. The CDR3 covers 15 residues. Germline values: CDR1 SGHTA, CDR2 FQGNSA.

The chain couples TRBV18 to TRBJ2-2; the match to TRBD2 covers 10 bases. The CDR3 is 17 amino acids. From germline, CDR1 is KGHSH and CDR2 LQKENI. V lost 6 bases to trimming and J lost 6 bases; unmatched junction nucleotides: 13. The CDR3 here is CASSPLAGVGGAGELFF. The CDR3 region has the DNA TGTGCCAGCTCCCCTCTAGCGGGAGTAGGTGGAGCCGGGGAGCTGTTTTTT.